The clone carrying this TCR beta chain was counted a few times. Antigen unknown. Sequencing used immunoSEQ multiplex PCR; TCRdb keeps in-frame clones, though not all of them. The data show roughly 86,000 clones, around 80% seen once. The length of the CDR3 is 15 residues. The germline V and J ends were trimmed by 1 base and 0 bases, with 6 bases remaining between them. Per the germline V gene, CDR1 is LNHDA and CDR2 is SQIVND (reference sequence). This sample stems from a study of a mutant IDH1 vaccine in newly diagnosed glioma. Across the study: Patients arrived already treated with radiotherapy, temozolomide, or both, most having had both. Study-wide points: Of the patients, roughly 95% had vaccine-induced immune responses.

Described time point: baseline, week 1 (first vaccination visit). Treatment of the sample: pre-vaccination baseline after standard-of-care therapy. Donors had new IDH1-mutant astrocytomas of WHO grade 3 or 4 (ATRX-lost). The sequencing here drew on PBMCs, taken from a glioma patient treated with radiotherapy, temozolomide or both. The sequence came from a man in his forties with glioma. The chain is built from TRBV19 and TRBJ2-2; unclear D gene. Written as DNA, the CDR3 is TGTGCCAGTAGTATAGGGCAGTCGAACACCGGGGAGCTGTTTTTT. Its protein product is CASSIGQSNTGELFF. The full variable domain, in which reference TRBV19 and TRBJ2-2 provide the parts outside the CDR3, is DGGITQSPKYLFRKEGQNVTLSCEQNLNHDAMYWYRQDPGQGLRLIYYSQIVNDFQKGDIAEGYSVSREKKESFPLTVTSAQKNPTAFYLCASSIGQSNTGELFFGEGSRLTVL.